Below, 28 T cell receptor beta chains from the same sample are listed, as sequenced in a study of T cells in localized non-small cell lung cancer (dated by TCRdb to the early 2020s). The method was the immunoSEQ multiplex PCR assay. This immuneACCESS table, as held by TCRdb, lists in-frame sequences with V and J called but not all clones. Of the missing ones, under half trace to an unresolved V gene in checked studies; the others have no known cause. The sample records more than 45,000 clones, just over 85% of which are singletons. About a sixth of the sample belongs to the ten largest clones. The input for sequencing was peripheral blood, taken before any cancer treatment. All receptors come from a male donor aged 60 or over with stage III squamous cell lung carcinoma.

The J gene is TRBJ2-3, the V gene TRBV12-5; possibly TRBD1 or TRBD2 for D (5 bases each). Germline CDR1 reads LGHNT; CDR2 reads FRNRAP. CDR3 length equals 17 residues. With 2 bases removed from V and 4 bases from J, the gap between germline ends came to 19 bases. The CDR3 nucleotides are TGTGCTAGTGGTTTGACCCGGACAATGGACGGGGCAGATACGCAGTATTTT. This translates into CASGLTRTMDGADTQYF.

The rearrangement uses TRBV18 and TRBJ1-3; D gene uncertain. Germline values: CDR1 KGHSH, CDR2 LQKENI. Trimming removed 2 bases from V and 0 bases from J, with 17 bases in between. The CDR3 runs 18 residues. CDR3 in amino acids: CASSPIESSTSSGNTIYF. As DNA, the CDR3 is TGTGCCAGCTCACCAATTGAGTCGTCGACCAGCTCTGGAAACACCATATATTTT.

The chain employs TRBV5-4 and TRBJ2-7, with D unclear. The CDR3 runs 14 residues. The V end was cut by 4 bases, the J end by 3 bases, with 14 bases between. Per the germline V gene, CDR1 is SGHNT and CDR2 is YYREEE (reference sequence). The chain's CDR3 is CASSHASEIYEQYF. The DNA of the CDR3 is TGTGCCAGCAGCCATGCCTCGGAAATCTACGAGCAGTACTTC.

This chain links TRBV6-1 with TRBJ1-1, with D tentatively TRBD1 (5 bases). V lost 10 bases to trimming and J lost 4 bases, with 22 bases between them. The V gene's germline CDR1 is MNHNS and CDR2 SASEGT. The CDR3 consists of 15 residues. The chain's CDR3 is CAITIQRGRGTEAFF. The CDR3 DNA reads TGTGCCATCACAATCCAAAGGGGCCGGGGCACTGAAGCTTTCTTT.

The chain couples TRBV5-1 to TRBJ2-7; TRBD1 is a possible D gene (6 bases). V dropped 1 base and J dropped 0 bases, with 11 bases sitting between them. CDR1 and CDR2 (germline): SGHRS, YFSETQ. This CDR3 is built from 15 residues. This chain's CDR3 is CASSLTGRSSYEQYF. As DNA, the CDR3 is TGCGCCAGCAGCTTGACAGGGAGAAGCTCCTACGAGCAGTACTTC.

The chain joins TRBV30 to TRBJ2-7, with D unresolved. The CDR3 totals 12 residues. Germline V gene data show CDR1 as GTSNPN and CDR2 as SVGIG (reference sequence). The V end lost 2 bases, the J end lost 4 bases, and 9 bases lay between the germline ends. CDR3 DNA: TGTGCCTGGAGTAGCTCGGGTTACGAGCAGTACTTC. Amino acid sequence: CAWSSSGYEQYF.

CDR3 protein: CASRGQGKTGELFF. In DNA, the CDR3 is TGTGCCAGCAGGGGGCAGGGTAAAACCGGGGAGCTGTTTTTT. The chain uses TRBV7-9 and TRBJ2-2, with a tentative D call TRBD1 (5 bases). This CDR3 spans 14 amino acids. Germline V CDR1 and CDR2: SEHNR, FQNEAQ (reference sequence). V was trimmed by 6 bases and J by 5 bases, leaving 13 bases between them.

The CDR3 bases are TGCAGTGCTAGAGTAATAGAGACCCAGTACTTC. Translation: CSARVIETQYF. This chain links TRBV20-1 with TRBJ2-5, with D unresolved. V was trimmed by 1 base and J by 4 bases, leaving 4 bases between them. The CDR3 contains 11 residues. Germline V gene sequence: CDR1 DFQATT, CDR2 SNEGSKA (reference sequence).

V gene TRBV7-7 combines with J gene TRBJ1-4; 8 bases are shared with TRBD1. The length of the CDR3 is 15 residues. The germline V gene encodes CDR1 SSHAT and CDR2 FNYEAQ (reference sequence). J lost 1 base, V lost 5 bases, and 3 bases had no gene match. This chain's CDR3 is CASSPGQGTNEKLFF. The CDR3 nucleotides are TGTGCCAGCAGCCCCGGACAGGGAACTAATGAAAAACTGTTTTTT.

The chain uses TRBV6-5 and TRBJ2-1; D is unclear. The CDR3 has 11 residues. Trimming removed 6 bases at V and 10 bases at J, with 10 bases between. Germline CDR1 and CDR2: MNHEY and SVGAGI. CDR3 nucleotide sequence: TGTGCCAGCAGCTCGTTTGGAGAGCAGTTCTTC. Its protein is CASSSFGEQFF.

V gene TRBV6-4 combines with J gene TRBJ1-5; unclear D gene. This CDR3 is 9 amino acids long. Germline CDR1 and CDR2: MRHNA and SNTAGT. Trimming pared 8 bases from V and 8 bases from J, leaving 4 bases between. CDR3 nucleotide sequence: TGTGCCAGCCTTAAGCCCCAGCATTTT. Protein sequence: CASLKPQHF.

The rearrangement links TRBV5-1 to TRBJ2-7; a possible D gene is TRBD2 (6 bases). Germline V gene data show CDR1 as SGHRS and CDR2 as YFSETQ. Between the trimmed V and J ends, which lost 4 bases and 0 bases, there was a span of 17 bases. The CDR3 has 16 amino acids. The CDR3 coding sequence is TGCGCCAGCAGCCCGGAGGGGCACAGGAGCTCCTACGAGCAGTACTTC. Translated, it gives CASSPEGHRSSYEQYF.

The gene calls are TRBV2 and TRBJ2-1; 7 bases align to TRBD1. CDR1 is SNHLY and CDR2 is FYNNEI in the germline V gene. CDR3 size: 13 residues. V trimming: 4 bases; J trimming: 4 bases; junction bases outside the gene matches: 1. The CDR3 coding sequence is TGTGCCAGCAGTGGGGACAGATACAATGAGCAGTTCTTC. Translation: CASSGDRYNEQFF.

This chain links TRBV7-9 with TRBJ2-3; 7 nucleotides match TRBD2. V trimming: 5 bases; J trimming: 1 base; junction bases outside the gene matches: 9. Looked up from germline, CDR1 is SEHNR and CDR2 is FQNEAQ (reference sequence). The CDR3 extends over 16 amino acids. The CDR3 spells CASSRRLAGGTDTQYF. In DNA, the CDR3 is TGTGCCAGCAGCCGACGCCTGGCGGGAGGCACAGATACGCAGTATTTT.

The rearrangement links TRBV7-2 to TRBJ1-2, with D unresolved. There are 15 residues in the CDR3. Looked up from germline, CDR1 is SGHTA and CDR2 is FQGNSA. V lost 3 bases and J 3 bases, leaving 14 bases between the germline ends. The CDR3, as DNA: TGTGCCAGCAGCTTGCAGGCGGCAATCCACTATGGCTACACCTTC. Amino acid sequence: CASSLQAAIHYGYTF.

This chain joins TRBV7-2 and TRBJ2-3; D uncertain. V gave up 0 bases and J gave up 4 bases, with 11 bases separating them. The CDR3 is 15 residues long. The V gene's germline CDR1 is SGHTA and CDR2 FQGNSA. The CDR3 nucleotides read TGTGCCAGCAGCTTAGCGCTTCGAGCAGCAGATACGCAGTATTTT. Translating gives CASSLALRAADTQYF.

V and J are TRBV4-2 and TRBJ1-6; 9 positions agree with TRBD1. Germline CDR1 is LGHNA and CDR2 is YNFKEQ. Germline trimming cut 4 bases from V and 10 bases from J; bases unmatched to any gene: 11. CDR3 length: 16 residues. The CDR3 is CASSPSRDRVRSPLHF. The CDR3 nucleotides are TGTGCCAGCAGCCCGTCCCGGGACAGGGTGAGATCACCCCTCCACTTT.

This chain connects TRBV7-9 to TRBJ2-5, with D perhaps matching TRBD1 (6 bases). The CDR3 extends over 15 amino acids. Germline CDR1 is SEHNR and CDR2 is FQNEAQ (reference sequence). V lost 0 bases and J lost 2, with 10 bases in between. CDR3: CASSLAGAAQETQYF. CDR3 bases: TGTGCCAGCAGCTTAGCGGGGGCAGCTCAAGAGACCCAGTACTTC.

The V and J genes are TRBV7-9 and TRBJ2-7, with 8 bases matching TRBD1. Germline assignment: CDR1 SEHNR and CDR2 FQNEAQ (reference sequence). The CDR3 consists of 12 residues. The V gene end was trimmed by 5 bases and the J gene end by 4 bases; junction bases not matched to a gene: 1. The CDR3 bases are TGTGCCAGCAGCCGGACAGGGTACGAGCAGTACTTC. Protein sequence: CASSRTGYEQYF.

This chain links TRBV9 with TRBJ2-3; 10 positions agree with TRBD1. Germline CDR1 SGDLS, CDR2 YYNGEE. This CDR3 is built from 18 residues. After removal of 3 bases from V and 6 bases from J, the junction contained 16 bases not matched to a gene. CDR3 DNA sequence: TGTGCCAGCAGCGCACTACAAATTCGGGACAGGGGATCGGATACGCAGTATTTT. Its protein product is CASSALQIRDRGSDTQYF.

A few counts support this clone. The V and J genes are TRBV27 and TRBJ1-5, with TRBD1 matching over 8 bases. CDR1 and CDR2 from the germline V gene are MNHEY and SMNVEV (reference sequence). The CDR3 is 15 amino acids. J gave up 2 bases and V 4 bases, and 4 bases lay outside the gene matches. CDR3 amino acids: CASSSLTGGNQPQHF. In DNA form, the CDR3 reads TGTGCCAGCAGTTCCTTGACAGGGGGCAATCAGCCCCAGCATTTT.

The CDR3 sequence: CASSFAEGDTQYF. The CDR3 DNA follows: TGTGCCAGCAGCTTCGCCGAGGGGGATACGCAGTATTTT. V gene TRBV7-9 combines with J gene TRBJ2-3; D possibly matches TRBD1 or TRBD2 (5 bases each). V was cut by 3 bases and J by 6 bases, with 10 bases left in between. The CDR3 contains 13 residues. Germline V gene lookup returns CDR1 SEHNR and CDR2 FQNEAQ (reference sequence).

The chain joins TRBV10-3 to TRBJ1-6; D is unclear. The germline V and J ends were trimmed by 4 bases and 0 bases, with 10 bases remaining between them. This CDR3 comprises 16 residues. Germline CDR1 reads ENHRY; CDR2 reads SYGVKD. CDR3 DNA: TGTGCCATCAGTGTGCGGGGAATCTCCTATAATTCACCCCTCCACTTT. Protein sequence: CAISVRGISYNSPLHF.

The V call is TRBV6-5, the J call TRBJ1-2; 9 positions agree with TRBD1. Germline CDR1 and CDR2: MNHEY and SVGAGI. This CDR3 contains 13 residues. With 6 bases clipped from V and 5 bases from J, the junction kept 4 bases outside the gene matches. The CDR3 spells CASRAGQGYGYTF. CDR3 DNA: TGTGCCAGCAGAGCGGGACAGGGATATGGCTACACCTTC.

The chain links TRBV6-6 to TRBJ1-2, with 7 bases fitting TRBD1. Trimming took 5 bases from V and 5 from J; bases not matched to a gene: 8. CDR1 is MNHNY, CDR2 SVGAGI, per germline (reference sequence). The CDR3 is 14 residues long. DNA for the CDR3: TGTGCCAGCAGTCGAGGACAGGACCGATATGGCTACACCTTC. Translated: CASSRGQDRYGYTF.

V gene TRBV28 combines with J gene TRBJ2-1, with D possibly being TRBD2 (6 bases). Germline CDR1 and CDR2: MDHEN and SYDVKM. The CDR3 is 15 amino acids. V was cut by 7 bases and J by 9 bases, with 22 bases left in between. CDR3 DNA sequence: TGTGCCAGCACCGCGGGGCAGGAAGTCGCCAGTGAGCAGTTCTTC. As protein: CASTAGQEVASEQFF.

CDR3 loop: CSLTTVRGQGVTYEQYF. The CDR3 nucleotides are TGCAGCCTCACCACGGTGCGTGGACAGGGGGTAACCTACGAGCAGTACTTC. This rearrangement joins TRBV29-1 to TRBJ2-7, with 10 nucleotides matching TRBD1. Germline assignment: CDR1 SQVTM and CDR2 ANQGSEA. The V and J ends lost 8 bases and 2 bases, in that order; junction bases with no gene match: 18. CDR3 length: 17 amino acids.

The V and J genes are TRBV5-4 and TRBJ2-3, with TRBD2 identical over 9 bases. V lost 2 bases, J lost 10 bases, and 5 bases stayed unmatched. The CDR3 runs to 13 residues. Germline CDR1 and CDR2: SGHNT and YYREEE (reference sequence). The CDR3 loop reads CASSFPAGGPQYF. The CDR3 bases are TGTGCCAGCAGCTTCCCAGCGGGAGGCCCGCAGTATTTT.